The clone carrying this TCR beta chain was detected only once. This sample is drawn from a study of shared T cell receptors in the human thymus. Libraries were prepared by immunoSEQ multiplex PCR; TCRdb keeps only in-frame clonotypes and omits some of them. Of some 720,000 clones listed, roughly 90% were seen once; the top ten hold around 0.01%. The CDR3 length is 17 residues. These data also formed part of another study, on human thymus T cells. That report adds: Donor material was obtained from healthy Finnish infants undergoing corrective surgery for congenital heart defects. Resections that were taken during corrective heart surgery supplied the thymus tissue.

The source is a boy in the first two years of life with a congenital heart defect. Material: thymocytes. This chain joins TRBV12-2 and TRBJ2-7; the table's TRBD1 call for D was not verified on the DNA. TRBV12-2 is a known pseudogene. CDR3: CASRLGGLGDLTYEQYF. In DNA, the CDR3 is TGTGCAAGTCGCTTAGGGGGGCTAGGGGATCTTACCTACGAGCAGTACTTC.